The 11 T cell receptor beta chains reported below all come from one sample, sequenced in a study of blood T cell repertoires in COVID-19. TCRdb keeps only in-frame clones here, not all; method: immunoSEQ multiplex PCR. Of about 180,000 clones in the sample, approximately 80% were seen once. The sequenced sample was PBMCs or T cells enriched from blood (not recorded which). The source is a man aged 55 to 70 who had been exposed to COVID-19.

V usage is TRBV18 and J usage is TRBJ2-3, with 7 bases aligning to TRBD2. CDR1 KGHSH and CDR2 LQKENI come from the germline V gene. This CDR3 contains 17 residues. V dropped 0 bases and J dropped 3; count of bases not matched to a gene: 9. Here the CDR3 DNA reads TGTGCCAGCTCACCACCGGGGGAGGGTGTGAGTACAGATACGCAGTATTTT. Translation gives CASSPPGEGVSTDTQYF.

This clone has only one observation. This chain connects TRBV9 to TRBJ1-6, with D possibly being TRBD1 (6 bases). CDR3 length: 14 residues. From germline, CDR1 is SGDLS and CDR2 YYNGEE. The V end was cut by 0 bases, the J end by 8 bases, with 9 bases between. CDR3 residues: CASSVAGVDSPLHF. The CDR3 DNA reads TGTGCCAGCAGCGTAGCAGGGGTAGATTCACCCCTCCACTTT. Based on the CDR3 plus reference TRBV9 and TRBJ1-6, the full variable domain is DSGVTQTPKHLITATGQRVTLRCSPRSGDLSVYWYQQSLDQGLQFLIQYYNGEERAKGNILERFSAQQFPDLHSELNLSSLELGDSALYFCASSVAGVDSPLHFGNGTRLTVT.

The chain employs TRBV27 and TRBJ1-4; D gene unclear. V gave up 8 bases and J gave up 4 bases, with 14 bases separating them. CDR3 length: 14 residues. CDR1 and CDR2 from the germline V gene are MNHEY and SMNVEV (reference sequence). The chain's CDR3 is CASSRGKNNEKLFF. The CDR3 DNA reads TGTGCCAGCTCTCGGGGTAAAAATAATGAAAAACTGTTTTTT.

The rearrangement uses TRBV10-3 and TRBJ2-7; 8 nucleotides match TRBD2. The ends lost 7 bases at V and 2 bases at J; junction bases unmatched: 4. There are 13 residues in the CDR3. CDR1 is ENHRY and CDR2 is SYGVKD in the germline V gene. CDR3 bases: TGTGCCATCATCCGGGAGGGAACCTACGAGCAGTACTTC. Protein: CAIIREGTYEQYF.

V and J are TRBV13 and TRBJ2-1; D uncertain. Germline CDR1 is PRHDT and CDR2 is FYEKMQ (reference sequence). The CDR3 extends over 14 amino acids. The V and J ends lost 1 base and 4 bases respectively, with 8 bases between them. CDR3 bases: TGTGCCAGCAGCTTAGTTCCAGATTACAATGAGCAGTTCTTC. It translates to CASSLVPDYNEQFF.

This clone appeared a few times. The V call is TRBV6-1, the J call TRBJ2-7, with 12 bases matching TRBD2. After removal of 0 bases from V and 2 bases from J, the junction contained 5 bases not matched to a gene. The CDR3 has 17 residues. From germline, CDR1 is MNHNS and CDR2 SASEGT. The CDR3 DNA reads as TGTGCCAGCAGTGAAGCCCTCAGGACTAGCGGGACCTACGAGCAGTACTTC. It yields the protein CASSEALRTSGTYEQYF.

This chain connects TRBV7-9 to TRBJ1-3, with 9 bases lining up with TRBD1. The CDR3 contains 18 residues. Germline CDR1 SEHNR, CDR2 FQNEAQ (reference sequence). V lost 5 bases to trimming and J lost 4 bases; unmatched junction nucleotides: 15. The CDR3 DNA follows: TGTGCCAGCAGCAAATCCGGGACAGGGCTTGTGGACGGAAACACCATATATTTT. Amino acid sequence: CASSKSGTGLVDGNTIYF.

The V call is TRBV11-3, the J call TRBJ2-5, with 10 bases matching TRBD2. The CDR3 totals 15 residues. Germline assignment: CDR1 SGHNT and CDR2 YENEEA. Unmatched junction bases numbered 6, after V lost 5 bases and J lost 3 bases. The CDR3 DNA is TGTGCCAGCAGCCCGGGACTAGCGCCGAAAGAGACCCAGTACTTC. Translated: CASSPGLAPKETQYF.

The chain couples TRBV7-9 to TRBJ1-5, with 9 bases lining up with TRBD1. V gave up 5 bases and J gave up 5 bases; unmatched junction bases: 7. The CDR3 extends over 15 amino acids. CDR1 and CDR2 (germline): SEHNR, FQNEAQ (reference sequence). As DNA, the CDR3 is TGTGCCAGCAGCCCCGAAACAGGGGGCGATCAGCCCCAGCATTTT. Translated, it gives CASSPETGGDQPQHF.

V usage is TRBV7-2 and J usage is TRBJ2-1; no firm D call. The CDR3 covers 13 residues. V was shortened by 4 bases and J by 7 bases, with 11 bases between the two germline ends. Germline loops: CDR1 SGHTA, CDR2 FQGNSA. The CDR3 bases are TGTGCCAGCAGCTCCCTAGTCTCGAATGAGCAGTTCTTC. Translated: CASSSLVSNEQFF.

The chain recombines TRBV12-3 or TRBV12-4 with TRBJ2-1; D gene uncertain. Trimming left V 2 bases short and J 4 bases short, with 6 bases between. The CDR3 has 13 amino acids. CDR3 DNA: TGTGCCAGCAGTTTACCCCCTTACAATGAGCAGTTCTTC. This sequence encodes CASSLPPYNEQFF.